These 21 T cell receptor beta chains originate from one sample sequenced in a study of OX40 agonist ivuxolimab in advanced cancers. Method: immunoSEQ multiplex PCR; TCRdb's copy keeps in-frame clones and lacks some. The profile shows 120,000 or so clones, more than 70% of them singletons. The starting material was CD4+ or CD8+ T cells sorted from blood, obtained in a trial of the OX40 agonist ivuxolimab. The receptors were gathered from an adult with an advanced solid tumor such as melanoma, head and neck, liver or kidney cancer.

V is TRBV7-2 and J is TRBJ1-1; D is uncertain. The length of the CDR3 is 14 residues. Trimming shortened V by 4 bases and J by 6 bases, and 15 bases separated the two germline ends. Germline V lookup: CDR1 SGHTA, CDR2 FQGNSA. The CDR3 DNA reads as TGTGCCAGCAGCTCGAGGATCCTTCCCGCTGAAGCTTTCTTT. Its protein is CASSSRILPAEAFF.

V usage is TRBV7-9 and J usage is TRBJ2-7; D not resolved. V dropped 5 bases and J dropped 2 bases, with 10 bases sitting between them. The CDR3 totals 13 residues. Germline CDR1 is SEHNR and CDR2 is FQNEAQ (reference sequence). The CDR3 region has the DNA TGTGCCAGCAGCCTAGACAAGACCTACGAGCAGTACTTC. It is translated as CASSLDKTYEQYF.

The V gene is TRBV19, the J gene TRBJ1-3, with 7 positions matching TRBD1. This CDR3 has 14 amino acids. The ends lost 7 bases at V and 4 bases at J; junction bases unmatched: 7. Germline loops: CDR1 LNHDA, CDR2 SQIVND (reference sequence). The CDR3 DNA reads TGTGCCAGTACCCTACGGGACAGCGGAAACACCATATATTTT. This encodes CASTLRDSGNTIYF. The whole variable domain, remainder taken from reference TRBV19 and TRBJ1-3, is DGGITQSPKYLFRKEGQNVTLSCEQNLNHDAMYWYRQDPGQGLRLIYYSQIVNDFQKGDIAEGYSVSREKKESFPLTVTSAQKNPTAFYLCASTLRDSGNTIYFGEGSWLTVV.

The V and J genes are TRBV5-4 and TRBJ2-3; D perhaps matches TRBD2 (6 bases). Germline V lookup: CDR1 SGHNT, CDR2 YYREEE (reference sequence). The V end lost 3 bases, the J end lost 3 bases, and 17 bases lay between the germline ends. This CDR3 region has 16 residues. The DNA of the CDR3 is TGTGCCAGCAGCTCTCAAACCGGGAGACGAACAGATACGCAGTATTTT. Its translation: CASSSQTGRRTDTQYF.

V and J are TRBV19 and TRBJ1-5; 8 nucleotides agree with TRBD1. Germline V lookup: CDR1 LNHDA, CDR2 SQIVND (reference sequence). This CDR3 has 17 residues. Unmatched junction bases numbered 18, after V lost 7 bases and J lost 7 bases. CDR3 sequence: CASTQIRDRGIGQPQHF. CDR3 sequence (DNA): TGTGCCAGTACCCAGATTAGAGACAGGGGCATTGGGCAGCCCCAGCATTTT.

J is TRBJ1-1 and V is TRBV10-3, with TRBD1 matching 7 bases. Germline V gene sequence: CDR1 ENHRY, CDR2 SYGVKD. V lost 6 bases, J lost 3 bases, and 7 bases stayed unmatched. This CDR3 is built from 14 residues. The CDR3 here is CAIRSQGKDTEAFF. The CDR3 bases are TGTGCCATCAGATCACAGGGGAAAGACACTGAAGCTTTCTTT.

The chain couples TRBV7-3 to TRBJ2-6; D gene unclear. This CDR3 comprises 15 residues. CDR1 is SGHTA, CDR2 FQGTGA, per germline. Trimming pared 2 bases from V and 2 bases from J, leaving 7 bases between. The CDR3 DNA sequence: TGTGCCAGCAGCTTATCCCGAACTGGGGCCAACGTCCTGACTTTC. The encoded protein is CASSLSRTGANVLTF. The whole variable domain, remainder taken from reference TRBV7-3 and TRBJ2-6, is GAGVSQTPSNKVTEKGKYVELRCDPISGHTALYWYRQSLGQGPEFLIYFQGTGAADDSGLPNDRFFAVRPEGSVSTLKIQRTERGDSAVYLCASSLSRTGANVLTFGAGSRLTVL.

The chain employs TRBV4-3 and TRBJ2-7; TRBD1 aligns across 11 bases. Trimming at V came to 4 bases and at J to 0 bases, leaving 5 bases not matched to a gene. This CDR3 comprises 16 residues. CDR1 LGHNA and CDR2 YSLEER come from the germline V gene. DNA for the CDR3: TGCGCCAGCAGCCGCATTGGACAGGGGGCCTCCTACGAGCAGTACTTC. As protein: CASSRIGQGASYEQYF.

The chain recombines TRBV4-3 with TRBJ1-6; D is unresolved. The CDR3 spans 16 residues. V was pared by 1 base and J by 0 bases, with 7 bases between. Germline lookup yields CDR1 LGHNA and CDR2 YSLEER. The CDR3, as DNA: TGCGCCAGCAGCCAAGCGTATAGCTCCTATAATTCACCCCTCCACTTT. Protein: CASSQAYSSYNSPLHF.

As DNA, the CDR3 is TGCAGCGGGGATAGCGGGAGTGTGCAGTACTTC. Its protein is CSGDSGSVQYF. V gene TRBV29-1 combines with J gene TRBJ2-7, with 9 bases identical to TRBD2. The J segment lost 9 bases and the V segment lost 7 bases, leaving 7 bases of the junction unmatched. Germline loops: CDR1 SQVTM, CDR2 ANQGSEA. The CDR3 loop spans 11 amino acids.

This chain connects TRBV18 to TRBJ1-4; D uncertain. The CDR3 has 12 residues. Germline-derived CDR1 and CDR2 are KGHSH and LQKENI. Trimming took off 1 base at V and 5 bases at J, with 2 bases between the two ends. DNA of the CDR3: TGTGCCAGCTCACCACAGAATGAAAAACTGTTTTTT. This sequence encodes CASSPQNEKLFF.

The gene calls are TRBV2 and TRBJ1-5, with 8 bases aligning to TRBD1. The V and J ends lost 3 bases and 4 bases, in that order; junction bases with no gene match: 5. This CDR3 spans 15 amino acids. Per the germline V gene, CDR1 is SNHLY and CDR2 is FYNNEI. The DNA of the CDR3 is TGTGCCAGCAGTGAGGGTGACAGGGGTAATCAGCCCCAGCATTTT. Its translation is CASSEGDRGNQPQHF.

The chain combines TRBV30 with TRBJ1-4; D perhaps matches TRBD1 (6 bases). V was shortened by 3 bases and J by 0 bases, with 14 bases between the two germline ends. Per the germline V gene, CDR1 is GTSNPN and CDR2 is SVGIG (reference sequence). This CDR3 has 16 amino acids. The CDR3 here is CAWRDPGTPTNEKLFF. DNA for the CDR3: TGTGCCTGGAGAGACCCTGGGACACCAACTAATGAAAAACTGTTTTTT. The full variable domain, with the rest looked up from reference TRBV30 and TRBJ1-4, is SQTIHQWPATLVQPVGSPLSLECTVEGTSNPNLYWYRQAAGRGLQLLFYSVGIGQISSEVPQNLSASRPQDRQFILSSKKLLLSDSGFYLCAWRDPGTPTNEKLFFGSGTQLSVL.

The DNA of the CDR3 is TGTGCCAGCAGTGAGGAACACGGAAAAGAGACCCAGTACTTC. Translating it yields CASSEEHGKETQYF. V gene TRBV25-1 combines with J gene TRBJ2-5; the D is unclear. The ends were cut back, 3 bases at V and 3 bases at J, with 11 bases in the middle. Germline V lookup: CDR1 MGHDK, CDR2 SYGVNS. The CDR3 has 14 residues.

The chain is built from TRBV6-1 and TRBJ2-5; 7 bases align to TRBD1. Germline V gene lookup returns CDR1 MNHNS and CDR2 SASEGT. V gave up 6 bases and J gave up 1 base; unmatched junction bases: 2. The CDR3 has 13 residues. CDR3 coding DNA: TGTGCCAGCAGATGGGACAGCCAAGAGACCCAGTACTTC. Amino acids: CASRWDSQETQYF.

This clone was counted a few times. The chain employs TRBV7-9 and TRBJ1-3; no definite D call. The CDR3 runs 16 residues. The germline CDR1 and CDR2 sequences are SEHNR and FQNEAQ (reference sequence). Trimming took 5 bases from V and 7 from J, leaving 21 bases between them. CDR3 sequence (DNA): TGTGCCAGCAGCCAGGCCGGGAAAAGCAGCTGGAACACCATATATTTT. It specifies CASSQAGKSSWNTIYF.

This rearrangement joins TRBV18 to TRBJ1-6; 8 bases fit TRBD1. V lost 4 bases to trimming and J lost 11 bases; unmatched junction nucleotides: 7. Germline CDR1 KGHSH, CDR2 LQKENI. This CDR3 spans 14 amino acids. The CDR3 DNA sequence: TGTGCCAGCTCACAGGACAGGGTCCTTACACCCCTCCACTTT. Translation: CASSQDRVLTPLHF. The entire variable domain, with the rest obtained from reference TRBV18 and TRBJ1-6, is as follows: NAGVMQNPRHLVRRRGQEARLRCSPMKGHSHVYWYRQLPEEGLKFMVYLQKENIIDESGMPKERFSAEFPKEGPSILRIQQVVRGDSAAYFCASSQDRVLTPLHFGNGTRLTVT.

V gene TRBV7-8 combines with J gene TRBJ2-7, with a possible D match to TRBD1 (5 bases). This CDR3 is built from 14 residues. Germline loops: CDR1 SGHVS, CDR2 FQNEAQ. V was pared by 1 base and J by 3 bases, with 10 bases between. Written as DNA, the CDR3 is TGTGCCAGCAGCTTAGGACAGACGTTCTACGAGCAGTACTTC. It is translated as CASSLGQTFYEQYF.

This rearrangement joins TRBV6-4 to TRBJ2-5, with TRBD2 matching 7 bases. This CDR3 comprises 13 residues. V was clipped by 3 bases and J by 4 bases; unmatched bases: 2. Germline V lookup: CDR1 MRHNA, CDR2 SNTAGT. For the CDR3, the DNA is TGTGCCAGCAGTGAGAGGGAGGGAGAGACCCAGTACTTC. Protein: CASSEREGETQYF.

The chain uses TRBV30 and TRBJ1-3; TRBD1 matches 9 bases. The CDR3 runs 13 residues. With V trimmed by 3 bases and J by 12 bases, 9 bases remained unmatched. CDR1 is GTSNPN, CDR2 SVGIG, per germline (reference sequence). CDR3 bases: TGTGCCTGGAGCCTCCGGGGACAGGGTATCATATATTTT. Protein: CAWSLRGQGIIYF. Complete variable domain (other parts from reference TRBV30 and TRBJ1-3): SQTIHQWPATLVQPVGSPLSLECTVEGTSNPNLYWYRQAAGRGLQLLFYSVGIGQISSEVPQNLSASRPQDRQFILSSKKLLLSDSGFYLCAWSLRGQGIIYFGEGSWLTVV.

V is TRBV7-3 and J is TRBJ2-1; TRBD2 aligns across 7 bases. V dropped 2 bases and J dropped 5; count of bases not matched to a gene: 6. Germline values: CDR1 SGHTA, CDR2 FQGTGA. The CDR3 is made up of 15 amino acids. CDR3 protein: CASSLGLVGHNEQFF. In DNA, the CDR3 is TGTGCCAGCAGCTTAGGACTAGTGGGCCACAATGAGCAGTTCTTC.